The 8 T cell receptor beta chains presented below share a single source sample, sequenced in a study of CD8 T cells in ankylosing spondylitis. TCRdb processed the 5' RACE reads anew with MiXCR; each CDR3 protein has one entry. The sample shows about 170,000 distinct CDR3 sequences, around 19% of them seen only once. The material sequenced was blood, either unsorted or a sorted T cell fraction (not recorded which). The receptor source for this set is a male donor with ankylosing spondylitis or in good health (not recorded which).

The chain joins TRBV11-1 to TRBJ2-1, with TRBD2 matching over 8 bases. After removal of 8 bases from V and 3 bases from J, the junction contained 12 bases not matched to a gene. CDR3 length: 16 residues. CDR1 is SGHAT and CDR2 is FQDESV in the germline V gene (reference sequence). CDR3 protein: CASRYAGSGGYNEQFF. The CDR3 DNA reads as TGTGCCAGCCGTTACGCAGGGAGCGGGGGCTACAATGAGCAGTTCTTC.

This clonotype was seen at least ten times. The V and J genes are TRBV29-1 and TRBJ1-2; 9 nucleotides match TRBD1. Losses at the gene ends were 6 bases for V and 4 bases for J; bases not matched to a gene: 3. The CDR3 covers 12 residues. Germline CDR1 reads SQVTM; CDR2 reads ANQGSEA. This CDR3 reads CSVGGQGYGYTF. DNA for the CDR3: TGCAGCGTCGGGGGACAGGGCTATGGCTACACCTTC.

This clonotype occurred many times. The chain couples TRBV20-1 to TRBJ2-1, with D possibly matching TRBD2 (6 bases). The CDR3 extends over 12 amino acids. V lost 3 bases and J 8 bases, leaving 11 bases between the germline ends. Germline CDR1 is DFQATT and CDR2 is SNEGSKA (reference sequence). The CDR3 is CSASGRSHEQFF. The CDR3 DNA follows: TGCAGTGCTAGCGGGAGAAGTCATGAGCAGTTCTTC.

The sample holds a few counts of this clonotype. The V call is TRBV9, the J call TRBJ2-2; perhaps TRBD2 as D (7 bases). Trimming took 4 bases from V and 8 from J, leaving 12 bases between them. The CDR3 runs to 13 residues. The germline CDR1 and CDR2 sequences are SGDLS and YYNGEE. CDR3 amino acids: CASSPRGAGELFF. CDR3 nucleotide sequence: TGTGCCAGCAGCCCCCGGGGGGCGGGGGAGCTGTTTTTT. The entire variable domain, with the rest obtained from reference TRBV9 and TRBJ2-2, is as follows: DSGVTQTPKHLITATGQRVTLRCSPRSGDLSVYWYQQSLDQGLQFLIQYYNGEERAKGNILERFSAQQFPDLHSELNLSSLELGDSALYFCASSPRGAGELFFGEGSRLTVL.

The chain carries TRBV7-9 and TRBJ2-1; D not resolved. Germline CDR1 SEHNR, CDR2 FQNEAQ (reference sequence). CDR3 size: 13 residues. Trimming took off 4 bases at V and 5 bases at J, with 9 bases between the two ends. CDR3 protein: CASSYRANNEQFF. The CDR3, as DNA: TGTGCCAGCAGCTACCGGGCCAACAATGAGCAGTTCTTC.

The genes are TRBV6-1 and TRBJ1-5; TRBD1 might be the D (5 bases). The V end lost 6 bases, the J end lost 0 bases, and 9 bases lay between the germline ends. The CDR3 has 14 amino acids. The germline V gene has CDR1 MNHNS and CDR2 SASEGT. CDR3 nucleotide sequence: TGTGCCAGCAGAACAGGTGATAGCAATCAGCCCCAGCATTTT. Translated, it gives CASRTGDSNQPQHF.

This sequence joins TRBV6-1 and TRBJ2-1; TRBD1 matches at 8 bases. CDR3 size: 13 residues. Germline CDR1 is MNHNS and CDR2 is SASEGT. V shed 8 bases, J shed 5 bases, and the junction held 5 bases outside the gene matches. The CDR3 loop reads CASGQGAHNEQFF. The CDR3 DNA sequence: TGTGCCAGCGGGCAGGGGGCCCACAATGAGCAGTTCTTC.

This clonotype was picked up a small number of times. This chain connects TRBV5-1 to TRBJ1-4; D gene unclear. The germline gives CDR1 SGHRS, CDR2 YFSETQ. Trimming removed 1 base from V and 13 bases from J, with 11 bases in between. This CDR3 has 12 amino acids. CDR3 residues: CASSLNGVGLFF. In nucleotides, the CDR3 is TGCGCCAGCAGCTTGAACGGCGTCGGACTGTTTTTT.